This TCR beta chain was found in a study of blood T cell repertoires in COVID-19. The wider study: The United States, Italy and Spain supplied acute and convalescent COVID-19 samples. The analysed material was cDNA or gDNA that came from T cells, B-cell-depleted T cells, or PBMCs.

The germline gives CDR1 SGHRS, CDR2 YFSETQ. The V gene end was trimmed by 2 bases and the J gene end by 7 bases; junction bases not matched to a gene: 6. The CDR3 runs 14 residues. As processed by the authors: By means of reference gene primer amplification, nucleated cell counts were estimated. Clones were sequenced by immunoSEQ multiplex PCR, and TCRdb holds only the in-frame ones, with some missing. That table gives V, J and clone size, and the DNA gave D and trimming. The data hold about 170,000 clones, with around four fifths observed a single time. Sequenced input: peripheral blood. The clonotype comes from a woman aged 60 to 75 with acute or convalescent COVID-19. The genes are TRBV5-1 and TRBJ2-7; TRBD1 agrees at 10 bases. The CDR3: CASSLRQGAREQYF. The CDR3 DNA reads as TGCGCCAGCAGCTTACGACAGGGGGCGCGTGAGCAGTACTTC.